The next 9 T cell receptor beta chains were all read from a single sample in a study of T-cell memory formation after mild COVID-19. TCRdb independently ran MiXCR on the 5' RACE reads; one entry per CDR3 protein. Of over 450,000 distinct CDR3 sequences in the sample, around 21% were seen once. The sequencing input was PBMCs or a T cell subset sorted from them (not recorded which). All receptors come from an adult woman who had mild COVID-19 (a few samples of this study predate the infection). Cell type and time point are not known.

This clonotype was seen only a few times. V usage is TRBV27 and J usage is TRBJ2-3; TRBD1 might be the D (6 bases). The germline V gene encodes CDR1 MNHEY and CDR2 SMNVEV (reference sequence). This CDR3 contains 14 residues. The ends were cut back, 4 bases at V and 3 bases at J, with 11 bases in the middle. Written as DNA, the CDR3 is TGTGCCAGCAGTTGGGGGCAGCTTACAGATACGCAGTATTTT. It yields the protein CASSWGQLTDTQYF.

This clonotype was observed many times. This chain connects TRBV3-1 to TRBJ1-1; D remains ambiguous. Germline V gene data show CDR1 as LGHDT and CDR2 as YNNKEL (reference sequence). Trimming took 1 base from V and 11 from J, leaving 8 bases between them. The CDR3 is 11 residues long. The CDR3 DNA sequence: TGTGCCAGCAGCCAAGGTTTTTCGGCTTTCTTT. The encoded protein is CASSQGFSAFF.

This clonotype was detected a few times. The J gene is TRBJ2-7, the V gene TRBV20-1; TRBD1 might be the D (8 bases). CDR3 length: 12 amino acids. Per the germline V gene, CDR1 is DFQATT and CDR2 is SNEGSKA (reference sequence). This chain's CDR3 is CTPGQGGNEQYF. The CDR3 bases are TGCACTCCCGGACAGGGAGGGAACGAGCAGTACTTC.

This clonotype was found a few times. CDR3 nucleotide sequence: TGTGCCAGCAGCCAAGATCGTTTCGTAGATACGCAGTATTTT. Protein: CASSQDRFVDTQYF. This chain connects TRBV3-1 to TRBJ2-3; no reliable D call. The germline V gene encodes CDR1 LGHDT and CDR2 YNNKEL (reference sequence). The CDR3 loop spans 14 amino acids. V was clipped by 0 bases and J by 5 bases, with 9 bases between them.

The table lists this clonotype with a few counts. The chain recombines TRBV6-2 or TRBV6-3 with TRBJ2-1; a possible D gene is TRBD2 (6 bases). Trimming shortened V by 5 bases and J by 0 bases, and 11 bases separated the two germline ends. Germline CDR1 is MNHEY and CDR2 is SVGEGT. The CDR3 loop spans 15 amino acids. The chain's CDR3 is CASSADGGSYNEQFF. The CDR3 DNA reads TGTGCCAGCAGTGCGGACGGGGGCTCCTACAATGAGCAGTTCTTC.

This clonotype was observed a handful of times. The rearrangement uses TRBV27 and TRBJ2-1, with no clear D. The germline V gene encodes CDR1 MNHEY and CDR2 SMNVEV (reference sequence). The ends were cut back, 2 bases at V and 4 bases at J, with 27 bases in the middle. This CDR3 has 20 residues. This CDR3 reads CASSLRSKLSVRSNYNEQFF. The CDR3 region has the DNA TGTGCCAGCAGTTTAAGGTCGAAATTGAGCGTACGTTCTAATTACAATGAGCAGTTCTTC.

This clonotype was seen repeatedly, ten times or more. V is TRBV3-1 and J is TRBJ2-1; D not resolved. The CDR3 runs 12 residues. Germline CDR1 reads LGHDT; CDR2 reads YNNKEL (reference sequence). V lost 8 bases to trimming and J lost 3 bases, with 8 bases between them. The CDR3 protein is CASQDDYNEQFF. For the CDR3, the DNA is TGTGCCAGCCAGGACGACTACAATGAGCAGTTCTTC.

Remarks on this clonotype: This clone may be a read error of a much larger clone one base away. The rearrangement links TRBV16 to TRBJ2-7; TRBD2 matches 15 bases. Germline values: CDR1 KGHSY, CDR2 FQNENV. V shed 6 bases and J 0 bases; nucleotides not matched to a gene: 9. This CDR3 region has 18 residues. The CDR3 region is CASRHGLAGGGFSYEQYF. For the CDR3, the DNA is TGTGCCAGCAGACACGGACTAGCGGGAGGGGGGTTCTCCTACGAGCAGTACTTC.

This clonotype was recorded a few times. The chain employs TRBV6-1 and TRBJ2-1; perhaps TRBD1 as D (6 bases). CDR3 size: 15 residues. Germline values: CDR1 MNHNS, CDR2 SASEGT. The V end lost 3 bases, the J end lost 4 bases, and 13 bases lay between the germline ends. The CDR3 protein is CASSEMSGTYNEQFF. Written as DNA, the CDR3 is TGTGCCAGCAGTGAGATGTCCGGGACATACAATGAGCAGTTCTTC.